One sample yielded the 14 T cell receptor beta chains listed below, sequenced in a study of early T cells in non-severe SARS-CoV-2 infection. TCRdb re-called the 5' RACE reads with MiXCR, one entry per CDR3 protein. This table has about 60,000 distinct CDR3 sequences, around 10% appearing once. This specimen was whole blood, taken at baseline. The receptors were gathered from an adult who was a healthcare worker with PCR-confirmed SARS-CoV-2 infection or an uninfected control (not recorded which).

This clonotype has only a few counts. The V and J genes are TRBV18 and TRBJ2-2; the match to TRBD2 covers 9 bases. The CDR3 extends over 15 amino acids. Trimming removed 4 bases from V and 3 bases from J; junction bases left unmatched: 3. Germline CDR1 reads KGHSH; CDR2 reads LQKENI. The CDR3: CASSRRTSDTGELFF. CDR3 in DNA: TGTGCCAGCTCACGGCGGACTAGCGACACCGGGGAGCTGTTTTTT.

This clonotype has just a few counts. The chain is built from TRBV7-8 and TRBJ2-7, with 9 bases fitting TRBD2. Germline values: CDR1 SGHVS, CDR2 FQNEAQ. Germline trimming cut 5 bases from V and 7 bases from J; bases unmatched to any gene: 18. The length of the CDR3 is 17 residues. CDR3 sequence reads: CASSPYRPGTSPQEQYF. In nucleotides, the CDR3 is TGTGCCAGCAGCCCTTACCGTCCCGGGACTAGCCCTCAAGAGCAGTACTTC.

This clonotype has a handful of counts. The CDR3 loop reads CSAREGNTIYF. Here the CDR3 DNA reads TGCAGTGCTAGAGAGGGGAACACCATATATTTT. V and J are TRBV20-1 and TRBJ1-3; D is ambiguous. V was trimmed by 0 bases and J by 7 bases, leaving 4 bases between them. CDR3 size: 11 residues. CDR1 and CDR2 (germline): DFQATT, SNEGSKA (reference sequence).

The sample holds many counts of this clonotype. This sequence joins TRBV18 and TRBJ2-3; D gene ambiguous. Per germline, CDR1 KGHSH and CDR2 LQKENI. Trimming took 6 bases from V and 2 from J, leaving 6 bases between them. This CDR3 spans 12 amino acids. As DNA, the CDR3 is TGTGCCAGCTCCCCAAACACAGATACGCAGTATTTT. This gives the protein CASSPNTDTQYF.

This clonotype was detected a few times. The V call is TRBV5-1, the J call TRBJ2-2; D might be TRBD1 (6 bases). V lost 3 bases and J 5 bases, leaving 14 bases between the germline ends. This CDR3 comprises 15 residues. Per germline, CDR1 SGHRS and CDR2 YFSETQ. For the CDR3, the DNA is TGCGCCAGCAGCTCGCTAGGACAGTCAACCGGGGAGCTGTTTTTT. It yields the protein CASSSLGQSTGELFF.

V and J are TRBV27 and TRBJ2-7, with 9 nucleotides matching TRBD1. The CDR3 consists of 16 residues. Trimming at V came to 4 bases and at J to 9 bases, leaving 16 bases not matched to a gene. Germline V lookup: CDR1 MNHEY, CDR2 SMNVEV (reference sequence). CDR3 region: CASSSSSGTGTSGQYF. Here the CDR3 DNA reads TGTGCCAGCAGTTCTTCCTCCGGGACAGGGACTTCGGGGCAGTACTTC.

The chain couples TRBV12-3 or TRBV12-4 to TRBJ1-1; perhaps TRBD1 as D (5 bases). This CDR3 has 13 amino acids. V was clipped by 7 bases and J by 8 bases, with 17 bases between them. The CDR3 is CASTPSSRTEAFF. CDR3 sequence (DNA): TGTGCCAGCACCCCCAGCTCGAGGACAGAAGCTTTCTTT.

Remarks on this clonotype: The junction does not match germline at one end; this may be a read error. The chain employs TRBV2 and TRBJ1-1; 9 positions agree with TRBD1. The CDR3 is 14 amino acids. The germline V gene has CDR1 SNHLY and CDR2 FYNNEI. CDR3 coding DNA: TGTGCCAGCAGTAGAACAGGGGGCGCGGCTGAAGCTTTTTTT. It is translated as CASSRTGGAAEAFF. Full variable domain (outside the CDR3, taken from reference TRBV2 and TRBJ1-1): EPEVTQTPSHQVTQMGQEVILRCVPISNHLYFYWYRQILGQKVEFLVSFYNNEISEKSEIFDDQFSVERPDGSNFTLKIRSTKLEDSAMYFCASSRTGGAAEAFFGQGTRLTVV.

The table lists this clonotype with a few counts. The J gene is TRBJ2-5, the V gene TRBV7-8; 7 bases are shared with TRBD2. Germline trimming cut 5 bases from V and 5 bases from J; bases unmatched to any gene: 8. The germline V gene encodes CDR1 SGHVS and CDR2 FQNEAQ. This CDR3 comprises 14 residues. The CDR3 loop reads CASSPVGGKETQYF. The CDR3 DNA reads as TGTGCCAGCAGCCCAGTGGGGGGGAAGGAGACCCAGTACTTC.

The chain combines TRBV20-1 with TRBJ2-4; no firm D call. Germline V gene data show CDR1 as DFQATT and CDR2 as SNEGSKA (reference sequence). The CDR3 is 13 residues long. V dropped 0 bases and J dropped 0 bases, with 3 bases sitting between them. The CDR3, as DNA: TGCAGTGCTAGAGATGTAGCCAAAAACATTCAGTACTTC. This codes for CSARDVAKNIQYF.

This clonotype occurred many times. J is TRBJ2-5 and V is TRBV12-5; D is ambiguous. Trimming took off 1 base at V and 3 bases at J, with 3 bases between the two ends. Germline assignment: CDR1 LGHNT and CDR2 FRNRAP. The CDR3 is made up of 12 amino acids. CDR3 coding DNA: TGTGCTAGTGGTTTGGCGGAAGAGACCCAGTACTTC. It specifies CASGLAEETQYF.

This clonotype was seen a few times. This rearrangement joins TRBV7-6 to TRBJ2-3; D remains unclear. Trimming pared 5 bases from V and 2 bases from J, leaving 17 bases between. Germline V lookup: CDR1 SGHVS, CDR2 FNYEAQ. The CDR3 covers 16 residues. CDR3 loop: CASSPLRADYTDTQYF. DNA of the CDR3: TGTGCCAGCAGCCCGCTTAGGGCGGATTACACAGATACGCAGTATTTT.

This clonotype was detected many times. The chain couples TRBV6-2 or TRBV6-3 to TRBJ2-1; D gene unclear. This CDR3 has 15 residues. Trimming stripped 5 bases from V and 5 bases from J, with 16 bases between. From germline, CDR1 is MNHEY and CDR2 SVGEGT. CDR3: CASSAPSRSHNEQFF. In nucleotides, the CDR3 is TGTGCCAGCAGTGCCCCCTCTCGGTCCCACAATGAGCAGTTCTTC.

The chain has TRBV12-3 or TRBV12-4 and TRBJ2-1, with TRBD2 matching over 14 bases. The CDR3 has 17 residues. The trim removed 3 bases at V and 4 bases at J, leaving 5 bases unmatched. The CDR3: CASSFRTSGGFYNEQFF. The CDR3 DNA reads TGTGCCAGCAGTTTTAGGACTAGCGGGGGGTTTTACAATGAGCAGTTCTTC.